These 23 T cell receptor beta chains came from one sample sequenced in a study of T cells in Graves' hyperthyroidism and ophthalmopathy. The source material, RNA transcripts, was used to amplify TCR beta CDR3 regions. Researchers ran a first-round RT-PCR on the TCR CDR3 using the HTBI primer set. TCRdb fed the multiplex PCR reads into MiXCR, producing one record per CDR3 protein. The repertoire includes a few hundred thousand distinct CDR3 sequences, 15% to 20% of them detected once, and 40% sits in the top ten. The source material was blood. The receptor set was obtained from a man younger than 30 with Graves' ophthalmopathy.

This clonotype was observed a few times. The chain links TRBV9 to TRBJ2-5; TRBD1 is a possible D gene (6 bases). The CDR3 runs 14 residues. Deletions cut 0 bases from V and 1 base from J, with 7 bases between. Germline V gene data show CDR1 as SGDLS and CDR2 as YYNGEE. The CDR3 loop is CASSVGQVQETQYF. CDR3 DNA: TGTGCCAGCAGCGTAGGACAGGTCCAAGAGACCCAGTACTTC.

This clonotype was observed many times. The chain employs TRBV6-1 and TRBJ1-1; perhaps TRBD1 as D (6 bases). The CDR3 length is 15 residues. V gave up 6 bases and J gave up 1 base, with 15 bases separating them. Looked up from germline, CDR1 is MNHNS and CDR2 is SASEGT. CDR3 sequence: CASSDPQGQNTEAFF. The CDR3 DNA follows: TGTGCCAGCAGCGACCCACAGGGACAGAACACTGAAGCTTTCTTT.

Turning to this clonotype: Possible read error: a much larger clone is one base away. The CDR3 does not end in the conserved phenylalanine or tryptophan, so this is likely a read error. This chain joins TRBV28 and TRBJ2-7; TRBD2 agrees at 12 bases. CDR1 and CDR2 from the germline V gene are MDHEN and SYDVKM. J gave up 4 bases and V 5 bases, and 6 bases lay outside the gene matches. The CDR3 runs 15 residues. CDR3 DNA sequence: TGTGCCAGCAGTCTACTAGCGGGGGGCGGGTACGAGCAGTACCTC. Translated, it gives CASSLLAGGGYEQYL.

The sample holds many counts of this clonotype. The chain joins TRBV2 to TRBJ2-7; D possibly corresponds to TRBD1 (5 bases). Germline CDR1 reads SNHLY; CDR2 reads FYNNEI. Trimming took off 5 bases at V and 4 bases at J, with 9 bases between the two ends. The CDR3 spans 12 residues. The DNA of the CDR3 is TGTGCCAGCAGTAGGACAAAGTACGAGCAGTACTTC. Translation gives CASSRTKYEQYF.

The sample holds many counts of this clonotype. For the CDR3, the DNA is TGTGCCAGCAGTTTATTGGGGGGGTATCAGCCCCAGCATTTT. As protein: CASSLLGGYQPQHF. The V and J genes are TRBV27 and TRBJ1-5; D may be TRBD1 (5 bases). This CDR3 region has 14 residues. Trimming cost V 1 base and J 5 bases, with 9 bases left between them. CDR1 MNHEY and CDR2 SMNVEV come from the germline V gene (reference sequence).

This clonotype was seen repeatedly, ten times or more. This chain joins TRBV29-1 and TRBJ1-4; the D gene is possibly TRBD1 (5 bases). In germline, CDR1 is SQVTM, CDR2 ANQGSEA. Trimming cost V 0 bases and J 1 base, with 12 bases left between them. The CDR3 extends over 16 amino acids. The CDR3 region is CSVEEARGETNEKLFF. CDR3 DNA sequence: TGCAGCGTTGAAGAGGCTAGGGGAGAAACTAATGAAAAACTGTTTTTT.

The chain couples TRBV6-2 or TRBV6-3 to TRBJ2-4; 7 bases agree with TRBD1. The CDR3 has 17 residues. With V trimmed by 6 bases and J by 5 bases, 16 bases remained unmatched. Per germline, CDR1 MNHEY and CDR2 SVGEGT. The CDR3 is CASSPLNPRGRENIQYF. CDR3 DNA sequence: TGTGCCAGCAGCCCACTAAATCCTAGGGGGCGGGAAAACATTCAGTACTTC.

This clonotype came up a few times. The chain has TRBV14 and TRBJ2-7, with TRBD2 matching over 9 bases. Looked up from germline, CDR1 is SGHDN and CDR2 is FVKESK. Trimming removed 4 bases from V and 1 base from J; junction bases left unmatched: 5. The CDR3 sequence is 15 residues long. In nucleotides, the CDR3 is TGTGCCAGCAGCCGGCCTGGACTAGCGTCCTACGAGCAGTACTTC. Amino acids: CASSRPGLASYEQYF.

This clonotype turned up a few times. CDR3 nucleotides: TGTGCCAGCTCACTGCCACAGGGGGCAAACTACAATGAGCAGTTCTTC. Its protein product is CASSLPQGANYNEQFF. V usage is TRBV18 and J usage is TRBJ2-1; 9 nucleotides align to TRBD1. The CDR3 is 16 residues long. Trimming cost V 4 bases and J 3 bases; bases outside gene matches: 7. From germline, CDR1 is KGHSH and CDR2 LQKENI.

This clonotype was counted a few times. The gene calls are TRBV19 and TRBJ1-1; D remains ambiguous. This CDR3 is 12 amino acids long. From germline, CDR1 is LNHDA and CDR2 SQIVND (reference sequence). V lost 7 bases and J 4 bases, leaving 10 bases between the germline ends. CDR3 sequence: CASNGMGTEAFF. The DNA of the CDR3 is TGTGCCAGTAATGGGATGGGCACTGAAGCTTTCTTT.

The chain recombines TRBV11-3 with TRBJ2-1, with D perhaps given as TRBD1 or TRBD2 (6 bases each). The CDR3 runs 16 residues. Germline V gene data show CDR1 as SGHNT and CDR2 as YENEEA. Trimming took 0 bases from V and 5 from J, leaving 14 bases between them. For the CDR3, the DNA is TGTGCCAGCAGCTTAGATCTCGGGGGCAGGAACAATGAGCAGTTCTTC. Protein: CASSLDLGGRNNEQFF.

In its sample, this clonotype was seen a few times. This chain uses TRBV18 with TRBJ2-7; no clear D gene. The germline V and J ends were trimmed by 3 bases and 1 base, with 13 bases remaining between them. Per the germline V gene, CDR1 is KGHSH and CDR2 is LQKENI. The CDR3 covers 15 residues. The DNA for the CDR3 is TGTGCCAGCTCACCCCGATCCTTTACTTCCTACGAGCAGTACTTC. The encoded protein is CASSPRSFTSYEQYF.

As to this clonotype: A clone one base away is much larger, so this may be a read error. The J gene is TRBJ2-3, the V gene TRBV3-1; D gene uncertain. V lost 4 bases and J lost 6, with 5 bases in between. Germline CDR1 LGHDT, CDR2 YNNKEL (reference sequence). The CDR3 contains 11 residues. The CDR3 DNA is TGTGCCAGCAGCCTTTACGATACGCAGTATTTT. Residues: CASSLYDTQYF.

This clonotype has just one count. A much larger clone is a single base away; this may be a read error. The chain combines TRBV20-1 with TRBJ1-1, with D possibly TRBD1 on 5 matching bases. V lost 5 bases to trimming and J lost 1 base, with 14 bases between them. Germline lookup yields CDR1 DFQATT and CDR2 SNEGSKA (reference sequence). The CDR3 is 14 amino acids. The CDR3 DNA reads TGCAGTGCTGGAGTTCTCGGGGGGAACACTGAAGCTTTCTTT. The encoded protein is CSAGVLGGNTEAFF.

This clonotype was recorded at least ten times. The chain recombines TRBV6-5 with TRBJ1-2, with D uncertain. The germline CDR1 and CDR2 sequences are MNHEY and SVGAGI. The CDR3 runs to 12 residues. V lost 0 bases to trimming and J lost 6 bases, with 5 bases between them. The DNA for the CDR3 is TGTGCCAGCAGTTACTCGGGGAATGGCTACACCTTC. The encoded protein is CASSYSGNGYTF.

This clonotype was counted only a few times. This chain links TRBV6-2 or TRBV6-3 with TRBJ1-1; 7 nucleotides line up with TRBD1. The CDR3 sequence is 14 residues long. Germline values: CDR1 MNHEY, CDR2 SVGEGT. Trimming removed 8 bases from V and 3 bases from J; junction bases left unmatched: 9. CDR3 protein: CASLLSQGDTEAFF. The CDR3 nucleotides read TGTGCCAGCCTCCTTTCGCAGGGGGACACTGAAGCTTTCTTT.

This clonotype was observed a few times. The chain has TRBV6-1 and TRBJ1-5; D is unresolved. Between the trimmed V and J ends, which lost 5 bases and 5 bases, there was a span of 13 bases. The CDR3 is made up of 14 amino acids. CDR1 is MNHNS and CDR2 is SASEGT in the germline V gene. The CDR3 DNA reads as TGTGCCAGCAGTCCAAATTCGGTGGATCAGCCCCAGCATTTT. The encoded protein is CASSPNSVDQPQHF.

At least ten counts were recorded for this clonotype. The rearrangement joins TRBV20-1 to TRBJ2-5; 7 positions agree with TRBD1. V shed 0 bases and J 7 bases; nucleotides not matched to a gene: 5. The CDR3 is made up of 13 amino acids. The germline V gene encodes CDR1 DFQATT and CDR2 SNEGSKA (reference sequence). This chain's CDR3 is CSARDQGVGTQYF. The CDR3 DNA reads TGCAGTGCTAGAGATCAGGGGGTCGGGACCCAGTACTTC.

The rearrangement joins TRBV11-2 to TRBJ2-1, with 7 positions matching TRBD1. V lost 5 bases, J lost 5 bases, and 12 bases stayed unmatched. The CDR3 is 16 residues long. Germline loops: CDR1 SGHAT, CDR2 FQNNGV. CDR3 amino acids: CASSTTGQIFHNEQFF. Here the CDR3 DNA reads TGTGCCAGCAGCACAACGGGACAGATATTCCACAATGAGCAGTTCTTC.

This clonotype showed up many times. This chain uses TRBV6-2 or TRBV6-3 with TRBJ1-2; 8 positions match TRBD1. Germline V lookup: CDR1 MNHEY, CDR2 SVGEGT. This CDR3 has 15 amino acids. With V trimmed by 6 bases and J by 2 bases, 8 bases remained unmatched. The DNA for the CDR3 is TGTGCCAGCAGACAGACAGGGGCAACGAACTATGGCTACACCTTC. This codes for CASRQTGATNYGYTF.

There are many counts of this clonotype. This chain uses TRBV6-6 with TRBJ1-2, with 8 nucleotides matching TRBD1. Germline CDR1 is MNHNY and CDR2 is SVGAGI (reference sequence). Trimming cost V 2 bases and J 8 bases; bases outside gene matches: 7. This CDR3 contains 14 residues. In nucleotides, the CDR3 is TGTGCCAGCAGTTACCTTGGACAGGGCAGGGGCTACACCTTC. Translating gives CASSYLGQGRGYTF.

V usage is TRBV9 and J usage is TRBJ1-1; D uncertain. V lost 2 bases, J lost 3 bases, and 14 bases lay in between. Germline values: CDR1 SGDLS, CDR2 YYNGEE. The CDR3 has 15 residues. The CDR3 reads CASSVVPKADTEAFF. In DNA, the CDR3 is TGTGCCAGCAGCGTTGTTCCCAAGGCGGACACTGAAGCTTTCTTT. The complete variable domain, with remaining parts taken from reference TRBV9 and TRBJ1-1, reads DSGVTQTPKHLITATGQRVTLRCSPRSGDLSVYWYQQSLDQGLQFLIQYYNGEERAKGNILERFSAQQFPDLHSELNLSSLELGDSALYFCASSVVPKADTEAFFGQGTRLTVV.

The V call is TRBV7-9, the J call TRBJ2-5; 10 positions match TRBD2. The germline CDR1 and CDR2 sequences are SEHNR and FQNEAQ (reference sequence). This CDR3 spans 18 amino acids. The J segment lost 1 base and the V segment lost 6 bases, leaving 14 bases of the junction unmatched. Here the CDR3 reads CASSRDSSGGGGQETQYF. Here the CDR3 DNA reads TGTGCCAGCAGTCGGGACTCTAGCGGGGGAGGGGGCCAAGAGACCCAGTACTTC. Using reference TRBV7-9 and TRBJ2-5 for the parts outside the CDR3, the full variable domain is DTGVSQNPRHKITKRGQNVTFRCDPISEHNRLYWYRQTLGQGPEFLTYFQNEAQLEKSRLLSDRFSAERPKGSFSTLEIQRTEQGDSAMYLCASSRDSSGGGGQETQYFGPGTRLLVL.